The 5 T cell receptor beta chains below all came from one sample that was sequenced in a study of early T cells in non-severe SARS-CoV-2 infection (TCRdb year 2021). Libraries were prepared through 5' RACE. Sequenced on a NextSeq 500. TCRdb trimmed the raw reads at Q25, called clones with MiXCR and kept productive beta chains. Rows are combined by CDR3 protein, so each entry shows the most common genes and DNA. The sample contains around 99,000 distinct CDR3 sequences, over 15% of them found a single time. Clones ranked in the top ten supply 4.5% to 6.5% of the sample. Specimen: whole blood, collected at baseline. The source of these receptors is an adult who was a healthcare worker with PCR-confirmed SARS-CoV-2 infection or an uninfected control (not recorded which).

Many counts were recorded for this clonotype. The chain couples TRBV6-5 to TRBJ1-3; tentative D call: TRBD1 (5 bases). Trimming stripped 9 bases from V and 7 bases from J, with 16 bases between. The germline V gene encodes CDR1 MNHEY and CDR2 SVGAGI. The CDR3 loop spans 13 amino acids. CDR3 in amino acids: CASLSPGGNTIYF. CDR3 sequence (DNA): TGTGCCAGTCTTTCCCCCGGGGGTAACACCATATATTTT.

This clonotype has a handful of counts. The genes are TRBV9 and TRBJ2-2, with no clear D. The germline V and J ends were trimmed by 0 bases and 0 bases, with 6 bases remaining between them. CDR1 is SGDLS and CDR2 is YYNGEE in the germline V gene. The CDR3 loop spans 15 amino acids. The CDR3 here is CASSVDSANTGELFF. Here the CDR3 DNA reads TGTGCCAGCAGCGTAGACAGCGCGAACACCGGGGAGCTGTTTTTT.

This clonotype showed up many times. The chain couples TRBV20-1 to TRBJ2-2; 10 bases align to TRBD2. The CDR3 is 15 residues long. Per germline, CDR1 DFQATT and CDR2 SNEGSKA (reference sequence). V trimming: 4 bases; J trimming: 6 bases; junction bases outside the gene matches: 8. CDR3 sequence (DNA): TGCAGTGCTATCTCTAGCGGGAGCCAGGCCGGGGAGCTGTTTTTT. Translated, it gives CSAISSGSQAGELFF.

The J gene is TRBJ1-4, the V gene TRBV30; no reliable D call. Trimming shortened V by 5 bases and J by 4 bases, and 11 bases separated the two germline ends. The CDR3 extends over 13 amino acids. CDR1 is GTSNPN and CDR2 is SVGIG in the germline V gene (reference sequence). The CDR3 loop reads CAWGGVLNEKLFF. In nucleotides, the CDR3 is TGTGCCTGGGGTGGGGTCCTTAATGAAAAACTGTTTTTT. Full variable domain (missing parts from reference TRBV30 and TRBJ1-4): SQTIHQWPATLVQPVGSPLSLECTVEGTSNPNLYWYRQAAGRGLQLLFYSVGIGQISSEVPQNLSASRPQDRQFILSSKKLLLSDSGFYLCAWGGVLNEKLFFGSGTQLSVL.

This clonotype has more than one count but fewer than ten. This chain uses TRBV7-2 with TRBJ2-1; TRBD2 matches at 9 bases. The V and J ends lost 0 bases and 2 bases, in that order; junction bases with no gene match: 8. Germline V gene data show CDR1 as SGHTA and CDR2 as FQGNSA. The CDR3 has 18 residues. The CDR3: CASSLAASGEHPYNEQFF. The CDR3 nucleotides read TGTGCCAGCAGCTTAGCTGCTAGCGGGGAACATCCCTACAATGAGCAGTTCTTC.